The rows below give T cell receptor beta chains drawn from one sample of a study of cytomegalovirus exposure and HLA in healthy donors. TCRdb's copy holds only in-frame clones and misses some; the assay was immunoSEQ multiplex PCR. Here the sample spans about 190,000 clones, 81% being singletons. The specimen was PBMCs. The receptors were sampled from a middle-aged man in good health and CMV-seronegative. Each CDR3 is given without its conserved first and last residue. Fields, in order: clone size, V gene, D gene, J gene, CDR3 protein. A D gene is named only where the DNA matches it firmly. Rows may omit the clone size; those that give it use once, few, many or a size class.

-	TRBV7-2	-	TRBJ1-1	ASSLNTNTEAF
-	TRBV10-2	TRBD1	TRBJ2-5	ASRGQGETQY
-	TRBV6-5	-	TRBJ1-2	ASSYKGGGNYGYT
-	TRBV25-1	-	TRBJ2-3	ASSETGITDTQY
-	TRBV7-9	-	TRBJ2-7	ASSSWRDEQY
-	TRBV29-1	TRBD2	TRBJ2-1	SVAILRGGDWNEQF
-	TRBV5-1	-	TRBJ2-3	ASSLGAGSDTDTQY
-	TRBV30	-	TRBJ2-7	AWSVGLEQY
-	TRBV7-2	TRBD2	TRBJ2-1	ASSLTHSSGGVEQF
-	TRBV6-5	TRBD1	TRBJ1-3	ASSQGAFSGNTIY
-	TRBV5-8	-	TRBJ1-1	ASSLMETALRAF
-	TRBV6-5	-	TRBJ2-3	ASRRGGAVVDTQY
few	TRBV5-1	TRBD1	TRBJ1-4	ASSRDRASTNEKLF
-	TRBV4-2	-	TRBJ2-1	ASSFVRLVSYNEQF
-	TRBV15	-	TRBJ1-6	ATSRDRGAKPLH
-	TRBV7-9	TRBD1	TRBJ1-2	SSSPRQGP
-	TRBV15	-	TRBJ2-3	ATRGLVTVSTDTQY
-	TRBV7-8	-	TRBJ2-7	ASSFTGYREQY
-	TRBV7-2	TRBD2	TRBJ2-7	ASSSPGTSGGPSSYEQY
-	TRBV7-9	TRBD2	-	ASRSRGGNEQY
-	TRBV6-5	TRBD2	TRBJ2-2	ASIGSGVGTGELF
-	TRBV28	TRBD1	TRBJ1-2	ASSLAAGQGGGYT
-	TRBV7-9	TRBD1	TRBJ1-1	ASQQGARYTEAF
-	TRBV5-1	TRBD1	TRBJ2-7	ASSPDRDEQY
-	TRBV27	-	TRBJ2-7	ASRDRYEQY
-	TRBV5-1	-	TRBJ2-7	ASSPFEVAYEQY
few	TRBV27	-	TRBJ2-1	ASSFLDSLGQKNEQF
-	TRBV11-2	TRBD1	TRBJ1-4	ASRAGTGEKLF
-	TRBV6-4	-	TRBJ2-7	ASSDSEVLYEQY
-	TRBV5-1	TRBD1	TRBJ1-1	ASSSSGRGSEGAF
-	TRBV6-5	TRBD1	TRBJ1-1	ASRGDSLNTEAF
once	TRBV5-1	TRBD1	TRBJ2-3	ASSLDSAAGGVGNTQY
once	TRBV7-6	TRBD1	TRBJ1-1	ASSLSYRGSNTEAF
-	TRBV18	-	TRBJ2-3	ASSPDTSTDTQY
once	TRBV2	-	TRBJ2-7	ASSLYEQY